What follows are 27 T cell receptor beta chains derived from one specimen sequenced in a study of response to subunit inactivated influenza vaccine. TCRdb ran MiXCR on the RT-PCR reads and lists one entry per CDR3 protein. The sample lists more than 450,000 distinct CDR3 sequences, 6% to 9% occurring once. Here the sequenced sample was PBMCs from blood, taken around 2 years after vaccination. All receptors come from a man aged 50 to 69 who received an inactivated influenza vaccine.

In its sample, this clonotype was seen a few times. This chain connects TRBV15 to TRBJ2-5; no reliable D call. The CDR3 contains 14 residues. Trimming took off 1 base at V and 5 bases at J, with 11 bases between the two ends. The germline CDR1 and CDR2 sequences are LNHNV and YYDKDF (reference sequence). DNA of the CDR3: TGTGCCACCAGCAGAGGATCGGTTCTGGAGACCCAGTACTTC. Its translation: CATSRGSVLETQYF.

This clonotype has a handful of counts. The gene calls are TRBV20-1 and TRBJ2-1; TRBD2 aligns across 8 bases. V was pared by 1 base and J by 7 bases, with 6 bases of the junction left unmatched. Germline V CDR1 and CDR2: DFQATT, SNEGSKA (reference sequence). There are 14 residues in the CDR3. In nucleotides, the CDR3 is TGCAGTGCTAGAGTCCTAGCGGGCGCGAATGAGCAGTTCTTC. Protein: CSARVLAGANEQFF.

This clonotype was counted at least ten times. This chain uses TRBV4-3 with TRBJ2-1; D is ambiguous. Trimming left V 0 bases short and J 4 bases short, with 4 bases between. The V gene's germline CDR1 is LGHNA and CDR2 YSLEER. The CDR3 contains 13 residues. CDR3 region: CASSQDWYNEQFF. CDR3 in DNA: TGCGCCAGCAGCCAAGACTGGTACAATGAGCAGTTCTTC.

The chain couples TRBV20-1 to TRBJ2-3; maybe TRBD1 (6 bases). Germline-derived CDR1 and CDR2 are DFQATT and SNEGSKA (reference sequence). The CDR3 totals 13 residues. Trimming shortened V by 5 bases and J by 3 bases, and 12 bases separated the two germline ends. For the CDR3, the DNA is TGCAGTGCTGGGGGCCCGGGTACAGATACGCAGTATTTT. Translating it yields CSAGGPGTDTQYF.

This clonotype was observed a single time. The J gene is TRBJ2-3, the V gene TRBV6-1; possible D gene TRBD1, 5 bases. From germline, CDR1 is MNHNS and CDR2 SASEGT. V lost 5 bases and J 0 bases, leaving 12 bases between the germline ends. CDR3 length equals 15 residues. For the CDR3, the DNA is TGTGCCAGCAGTATGACAGACACTAGCACAGATACGCAGTATTTT. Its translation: CASSMTDTSTDTQYF.

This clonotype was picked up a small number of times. CDR3 protein: CAITSNYNEQFF. For the CDR3, the DNA is TGTGCCATCACCAGCAATTACAATGAGCAGTTCTTC. The chain carries TRBV10-3 and TRBJ2-1, with D unresolved. Germline V gene sequence: CDR1 ENHRY, CDR2 SYGVKD. The V end was cut by 7 bases, the J end by 4 bases, with 8 bases between. This CDR3 has 12 residues.

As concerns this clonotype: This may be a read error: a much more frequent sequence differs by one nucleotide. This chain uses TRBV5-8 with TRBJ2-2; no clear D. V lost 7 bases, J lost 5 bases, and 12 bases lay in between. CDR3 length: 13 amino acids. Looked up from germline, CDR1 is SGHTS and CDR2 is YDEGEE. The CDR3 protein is CASGPPWTGELFF. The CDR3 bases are TGTGCCAGCGGCCCGCCGTGGACCGGGGAGCTGTTTTTT.

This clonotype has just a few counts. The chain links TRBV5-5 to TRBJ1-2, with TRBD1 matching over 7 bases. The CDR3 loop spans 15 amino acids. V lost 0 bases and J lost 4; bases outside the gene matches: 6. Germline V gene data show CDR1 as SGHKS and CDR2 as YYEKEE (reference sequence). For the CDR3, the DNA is TGTGCCAGCAGCTTGGCTCGACAGGGATTCTATGGCTACACCTTC. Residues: CASSLARQGFYGYTF.

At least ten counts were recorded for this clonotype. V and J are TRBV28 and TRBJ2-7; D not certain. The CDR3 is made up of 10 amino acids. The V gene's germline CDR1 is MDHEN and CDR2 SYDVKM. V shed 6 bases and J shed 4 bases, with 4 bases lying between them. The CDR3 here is CASSRYEQYF. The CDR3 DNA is TGTGCCAGCAGCCGTTACGAGCAGTACTTC. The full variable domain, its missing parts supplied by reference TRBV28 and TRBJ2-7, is DVKVTQSSRYLVKRTGEKVFLECVQDMDHENMFWYRQDPGLGLRLIYFSYDVKMKEKGDIPEGYSVSREKKERFSLILESASTNQTSMYLCASSRYEQYFGPGTRLTVT.

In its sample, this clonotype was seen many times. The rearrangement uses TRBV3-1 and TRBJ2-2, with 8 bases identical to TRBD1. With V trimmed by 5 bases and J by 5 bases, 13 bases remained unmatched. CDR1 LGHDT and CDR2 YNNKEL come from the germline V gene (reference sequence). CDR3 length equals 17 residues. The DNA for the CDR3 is TGTGCCAGCAGCTGGGCCCAGGGGGCAATGGGAACCGGGGAGCTGTTTTTT. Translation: CASSWAQGAMGTGELFF.

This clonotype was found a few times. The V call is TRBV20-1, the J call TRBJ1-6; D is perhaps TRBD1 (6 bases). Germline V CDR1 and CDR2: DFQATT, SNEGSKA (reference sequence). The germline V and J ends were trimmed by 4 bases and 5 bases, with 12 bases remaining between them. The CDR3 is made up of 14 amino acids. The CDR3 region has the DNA TGCAGTGCTAATGGTGGGGGGCATAATTCACCCCTCCACTTT. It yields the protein CSANGGGHNSPLHF.

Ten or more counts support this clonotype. The CDR3 spells CASSKQLAGVSGELFF. CDR3 bases: TGTGCCAGCAGCAAACAACTAGCGGGAGTTTCCGGGGAGCTGTTTTTT. This chain links TRBV14 with TRBJ2-2, with 11 bases that match TRBD2. CDR1 is SGHDN and CDR2 is FVKESK in the germline V gene. CDR3 length equals 16 residues. The V segment lost 5 bases and the J segment 6 bases; nucleotides outside the gene matches: 8.

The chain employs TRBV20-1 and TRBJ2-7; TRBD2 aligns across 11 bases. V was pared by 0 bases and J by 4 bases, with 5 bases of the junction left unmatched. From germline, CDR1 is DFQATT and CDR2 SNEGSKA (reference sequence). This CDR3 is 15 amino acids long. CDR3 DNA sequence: TGCAGTGCTAGAGATCCTAGCGGGGGGTATTACGAGCAGTACTTC. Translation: CSARDPSGGYYEQYF.

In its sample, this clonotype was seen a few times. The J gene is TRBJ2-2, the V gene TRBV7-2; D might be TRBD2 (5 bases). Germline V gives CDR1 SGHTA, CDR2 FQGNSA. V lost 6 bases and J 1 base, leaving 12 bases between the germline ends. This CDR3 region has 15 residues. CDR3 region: CASRRPSGNTGELFF. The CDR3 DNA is TGTGCCAGCAGGCGTCCCAGCGGGAACACCGGGGAGCTGTTTTTT.

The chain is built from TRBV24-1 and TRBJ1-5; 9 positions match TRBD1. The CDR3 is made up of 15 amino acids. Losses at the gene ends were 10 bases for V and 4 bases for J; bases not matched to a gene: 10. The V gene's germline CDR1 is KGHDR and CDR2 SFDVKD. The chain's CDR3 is CATSTGGAENQPQHF. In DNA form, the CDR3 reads TGTGCCACAAGTACAGGGGGCGCAGAGAATCAGCCCCAGCATTTT.

The CDR3 region has the DNA TGCAGCGTTTTAAAGGGGGAACTGTTTTTT. Its protein is CSVLKGELFF. The chain is built from TRBV29-1 and TRBJ1-4, with D tentatively TRBD1 (6 bases). CDR3 length equals 10 residues. CDR1 SQVTM and CDR2 ANQGSEA come from the germline V gene. V was shortened by 5 bases and J by 12 bases, with 10 bases between the two germline ends. Combining the CDR3 with reference TRBV29-1 and TRBJ1-4 gives the whole variable domain SAVISQKPSRDICQRGTSLTIQCQVDSQVTMMFWYRQQPGQSLTLIATANQGSEATYESGFVIDKFPISRPNLTFSTLTVSNMSPEDSSIYLCSVLKGELFFGSGTQLSVL.

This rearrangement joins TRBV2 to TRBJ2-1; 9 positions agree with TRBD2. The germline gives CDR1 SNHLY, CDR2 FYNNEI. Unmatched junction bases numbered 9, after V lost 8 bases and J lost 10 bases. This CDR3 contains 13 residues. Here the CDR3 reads CASSAGGLIEQFF. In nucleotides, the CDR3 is TGTGCCAGCTCTGCGGGAGGGCTTATCGAGCAGTTCTTC.

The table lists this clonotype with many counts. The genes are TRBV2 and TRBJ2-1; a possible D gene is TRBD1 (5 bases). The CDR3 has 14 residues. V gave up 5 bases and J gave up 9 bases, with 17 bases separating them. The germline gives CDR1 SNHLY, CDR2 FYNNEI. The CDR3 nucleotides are TGTGCCAGCAGTAAAGAGCCTTACAGGTCTGAGCAGTTCTTC. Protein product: CASSKEPYRSEQFF.

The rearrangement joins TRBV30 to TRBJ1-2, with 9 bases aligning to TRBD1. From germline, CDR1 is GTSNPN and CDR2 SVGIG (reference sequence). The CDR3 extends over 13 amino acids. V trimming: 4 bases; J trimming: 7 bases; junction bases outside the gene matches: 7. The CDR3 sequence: CAWTADRGFGYTF. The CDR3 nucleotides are TGTGCCTGGACTGCGGACAGGGGATTTGGCTACACCTTC.

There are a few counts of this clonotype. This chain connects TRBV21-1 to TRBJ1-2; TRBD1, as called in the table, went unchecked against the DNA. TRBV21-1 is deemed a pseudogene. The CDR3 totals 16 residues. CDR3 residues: CASSKGEKGRVYGYTF. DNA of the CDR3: TGTGCCAGCAGCAAAGGGGAGAAGGGCAGGGTATATGGCTACACCTTC.

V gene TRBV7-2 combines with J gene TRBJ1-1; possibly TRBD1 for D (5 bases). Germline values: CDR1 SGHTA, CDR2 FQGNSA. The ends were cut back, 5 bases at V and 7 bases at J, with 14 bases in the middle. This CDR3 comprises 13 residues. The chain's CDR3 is CASSPAAGGEAFF. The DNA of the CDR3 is TGTGCCAGCAGCCCCGCGGCGGGGGGTGAAGCTTTCTTT.

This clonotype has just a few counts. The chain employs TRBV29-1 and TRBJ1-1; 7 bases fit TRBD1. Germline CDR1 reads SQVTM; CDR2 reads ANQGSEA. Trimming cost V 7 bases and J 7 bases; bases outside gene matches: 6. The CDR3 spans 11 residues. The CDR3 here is CSAQDRNEAFF. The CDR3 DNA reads TGCAGCGCCCAGGACAGGAATGAAGCTTTCTTT.

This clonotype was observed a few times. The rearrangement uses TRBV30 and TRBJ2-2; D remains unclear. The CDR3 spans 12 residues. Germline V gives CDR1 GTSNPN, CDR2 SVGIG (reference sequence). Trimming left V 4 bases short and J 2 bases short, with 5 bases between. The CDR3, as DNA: TGTGCCTGGACCAGAAACACCGGGGAGCTGTTTTTT. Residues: CAWTRNTGELFF.

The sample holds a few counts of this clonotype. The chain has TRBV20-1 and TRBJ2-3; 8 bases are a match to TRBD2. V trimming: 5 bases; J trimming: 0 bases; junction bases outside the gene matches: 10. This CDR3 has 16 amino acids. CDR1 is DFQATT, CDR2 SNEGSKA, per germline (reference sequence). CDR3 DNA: TGCAGTGCTGCAACACCGGGGGGGACTAGCACAGATACGCAGTATTTT. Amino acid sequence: CSAATPGGTSTDTQYF.

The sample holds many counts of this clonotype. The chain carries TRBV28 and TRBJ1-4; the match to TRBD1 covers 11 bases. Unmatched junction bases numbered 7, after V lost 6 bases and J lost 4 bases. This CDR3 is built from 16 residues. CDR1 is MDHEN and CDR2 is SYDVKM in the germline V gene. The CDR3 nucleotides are TGTGCCAGCAGACCCTGGGGACAGGGGGTTAATGAAAAACTGTTTTTT. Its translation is CASRPWGQGVNEKLFF.

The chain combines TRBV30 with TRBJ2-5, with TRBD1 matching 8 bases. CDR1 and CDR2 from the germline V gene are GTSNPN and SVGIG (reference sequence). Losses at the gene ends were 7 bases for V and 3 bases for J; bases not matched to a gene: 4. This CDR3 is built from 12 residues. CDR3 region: CALTGDEETQYF. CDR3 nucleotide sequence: TGTGCCTTGACAGGGGATGAAGAGACCCAGTACTTC.

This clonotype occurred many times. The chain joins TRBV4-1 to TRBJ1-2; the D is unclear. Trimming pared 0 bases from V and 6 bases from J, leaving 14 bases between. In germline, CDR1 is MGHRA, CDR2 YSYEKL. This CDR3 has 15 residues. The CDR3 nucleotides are TGCGCCAGCAGCCAAGATGGCACCGCGTCTGATGGCTACACCTTC. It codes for CASSQDGTASDGYTF.